This is a list of T cell receptor beta chains from one sample in a study of T cells in Graves' hyperthyroidism and ophthalmopathy. TCRdb processed the multiplex PCR reads anew with MiXCR; each CDR3 protein has one entry. The repertoire holds about 400,000 distinct CDR3 sequences, 11% to 15% seen once, with over 25% in the top ten. Sequenced: blood. These receptors all come from a man between 45 and 60 years old with Graves' ophthalmopathy. CDR3s include the opening cysteine and the closing phenylalanine or tryptophan. The D gene is left open where the match is weak. The size entry is marked missing in some rows and otherwise reads once, few, many or a size class.

>TRBV28|many|TRBJ2-7|-
TGTGCCAGCTCCGGGAGATACGAGCAGTACTTC
CASSGRYEQYF
>TRBV5-1|many|TRBJ2-7|TRBD1
TGCGCCAGCAGCTTGGAAGTGACAGGGCACGAGCAGTACTTC
CASSLEVTGHEQYF
>TRBV5-4|-|TRBJ1-6|-
TGTGCCAGCAGCTTGGATTTCCTTGGTAATTCACCCCTCCACTTT
CASSLDFLGNSPLHF
>TRBV6-2/TRBV6-3|many|TRBJ1-2|-
TGTGCCAGCCTGCAGGGTCCGTCGTTCTATGGCTACACCTTC
CASLQGPSFYGYTF
>TRBV28|many|TRBJ1-2|-
TGTGCCAGCAGTTCTCCGGGACTCACCTATGGCTACACCTTC
CASSSPGLTYGYTF
>TRBV12-3/TRBV12-4|many|TRBJ2-1|TRBD2
TGTGCCAGCAGTTTTGGTACTAGCGGGTGGAACTACAATGAGCAGTTCTTC
CASSFGTSGWNYNEQFF
>TRBV12-3/TRBV12-4|many|TRBJ1-5|-
TGTGCCAGCACCCCCACCGGGGGGAGCAATCAGCCCCAGCATTTT
CASTPTGGSNQPQHF
>TRBV7-2|few|TRBJ2-7|TRBD1
TGTGCCAGCAGCTTATGGACAGGGCCGAGCTCCTACGAGCAGTACTTC
CASSLWTGPSSYEQYF
>TRBV6-1|-|TRBJ2-6|TRBD2
TGTGCCAGCAGGGAACCGGGGGGTGGGGCCAACGTCCTGACTTTC
CASREPGGGANVLTF
>TRBV19|many|TRBJ1-2|TRBD1
TGTGCCAGTAGTGCCTACAGGGGTGGCTACACCTTC
CASSAYRGGYTF
>TRBV28|many|TRBJ2-7|-
TGTGCCAGCAGTTCAGTTAAGTACGAGCAGTACTTC
CASSSVKYEQYF
>TRBV4-2|few|TRBJ2-7|-
TGTGCCAGCAGCCAAGGGGAACTAGCCTACGAGCAGTACTTC
CASSQGELAYEQYF
>TRBV6-2/TRBV6-3|-|TRBJ2-2|-
TGTGCCAGCTTAGACGTGAACACCGGGGAGCTGTTTTTT
CASLDVNTGELFF
>TRBV5-1|many|TRBJ2-1|TRBD2
TGCGCCAGCAGCTTGGTGGGACTAGCGGGAAATGAGCAGTTCTTC
CASSLVGLAGNEQFF
>TRBV12-3/TRBV12-4|many|TRBJ2-3|TRBD2
TGTGCCAGCAGGCCCGAACTGACTAGCGGGAGGGCCTCAGCAGATACGCAGTATTTT
CASRPELTSGRASADTQYF
>TRBV4-1|few|TRBJ2-1|-
TGCGCCAGCAGCCCCCCCTCGAGCTCCTACAATGAGCAGTTCTTC
CASSPPSSSYNEQFF
>TRBV12-5|many|TRBJ2-1|TRBD1
TGTGCTAGTGGCCCCGGGACAGGGTACAATGAGCAGTTCTTC
CASGPGTGYNEQFF
>TRBV6-1|many|TRBJ1-1|-
TGTGCCAGCAGTGATTGGGGACAACAGAACACTGAAGCTTTCTTT
CASSDWGQQNTEAFF
>TRBV12-3/TRBV12-4|many|TRBJ1-2|-
TGTGCCAGCAGTTCCAGCAAACGCGGCTACACCTTC
CASSSSKRGYTF
>TRBV5-8|many|TRBJ2-7|-
TGTGCCAGCAGCTTAAGCACCAGTTACGAGCAGTACTTC
CASSLSTSYEQYF
>TRBV6-1|-|TRBJ2-1|TRBD2
TGTGCCAGCAGGAACTTAGCGGGGAGTAGATACAATGAGCAGTTCTTC
CASRNLAGSRYNEQFF
>TRBV29-1|few|TRBJ1-4|-
TGCAGCGTTTATGTGGCAACTAATGAAAAACTGTTTTTT
CSVYVATNEKLFF
>TRBV2|many|TRBJ2-2|-
TGTGCCAGCAGTGCCACTAGGCCCGGCACCGGGGAGCTGTTTTTT
CASSATRPGTGELFF
>TRBV20-1|many|TRBJ2-7|TRBD1
TGCAGTGCAGAGGACAGGTACGAGCAGTACTTC
CSAEDRYEQYF
>TRBV18|few|TRBJ1-1|-
TGTGCCAGCTCACCATTAAAGGGGGAGATGGCGAGGACTGAAGCTTTCTTT
CASSPLKGEMARTEAFF
>TRBV30|many|TRBJ1-1|-
TGTGCCTGGATTTGGGCAGGGGCGGGCACTGAAGCTTTCTTT
CAWIWAGAGTEAFF
>TRBV30|many|TRBJ1-5|-
TGTGCCTGGGGACGGGGAGGGAGCAATCAGCCCCAGCATTTT
CAWGRGGSNQPQHF